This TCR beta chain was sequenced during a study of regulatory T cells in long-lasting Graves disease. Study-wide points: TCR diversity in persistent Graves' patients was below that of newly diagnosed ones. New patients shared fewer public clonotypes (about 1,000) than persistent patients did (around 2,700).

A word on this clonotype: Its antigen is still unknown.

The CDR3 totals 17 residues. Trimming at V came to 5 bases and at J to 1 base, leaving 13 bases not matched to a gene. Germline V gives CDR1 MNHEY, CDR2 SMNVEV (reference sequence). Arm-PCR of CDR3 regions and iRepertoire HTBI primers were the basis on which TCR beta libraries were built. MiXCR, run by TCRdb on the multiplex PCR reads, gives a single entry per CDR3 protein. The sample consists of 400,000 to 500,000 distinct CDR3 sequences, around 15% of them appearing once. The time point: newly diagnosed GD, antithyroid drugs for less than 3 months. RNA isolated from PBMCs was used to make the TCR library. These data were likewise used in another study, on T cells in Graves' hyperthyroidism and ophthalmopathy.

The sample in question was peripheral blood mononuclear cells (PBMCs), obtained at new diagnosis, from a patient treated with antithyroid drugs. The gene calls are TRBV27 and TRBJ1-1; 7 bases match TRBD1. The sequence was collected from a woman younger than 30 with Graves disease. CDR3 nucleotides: TGTGCCAGCAGTAGGGGACAGTTTTTTAAGAAGAACACTGAAGCTTTCTTT. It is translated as CASSRGQFFKKNTEAFF.